One and the same sample provided the 9 T cell receptor beta chains below, sequenced in a study of CXCR3-negative and CXCR3-positive naive CD8 T cells. Their antigen targets remain unknown. Study observations and caveats: Naive CXCR3-positive cells had TRB CDR3s more hydrophobic than those of CXCR3-negative naive cells.

The TRB libraries of cDNA were built by UMI-labeled 5' RACE. TCRdb reprocessed the 5' RACE reads and reports one entry per CDR3 protein, with no DNA. This sample's table reports some 140,000 distinct CDR3 sequences. Sequencing was done on a sample of naive CXCR3+ CD8+ T cells from blood. Specified subset: CD45RO-CCR7+CD27+CD95- naive CD8+ T cells expressing CXCR3 (TNR3+). The receptors stem from a human donor in good health. Some clones in this sample may be carry-over from other donors' samples.

The gene calls are TRBV30 and TRBJ2-1; TCRdb indicates TRBD1, and absent DNA this call remains unverified. Germline loops: CDR1 GTSNPN, CDR2 SVGIG (reference sequence). The CDR3 extends over 17 amino acids. The chain's CDR3 is CAWSANPGTGEGGEQFF.

The rearrangement uses TRBV12-3 or TRBV12-4 and TRBJ1-2; TCRdb picks TRBD1, but there is no DNA to check that call. CDR3 length: 15 residues. This chain's CDR3 is CASRTLTGSLYGYTF.

The chain uses TRBV2 and TRBJ2-7; TCRdb selects TRBD2, and the lack of DNA leaves this call unchecked. CDR1 and CDR2 from the germline V gene are SNHLY and FYNNEI. The CDR3 has 15 amino acids. CDR3 protein: CASRTSGESSYEQYF. The full variable domain, with the rest looked up from reference TRBV2 and TRBJ2-7, is EPEVTQTPSHQVTQMGQEVILRCVPISNHLYFYWYRQILGQKVEFLVSFYNNEISEKSEIFDDQFSVERPDGSNFTLKIRSTKLEDSAMYFCASRTSGESSYEQYFGPGTRLTVT.

The chain links TRBV29-1 to TRBJ2-3; lacking DNA, the TRBD1 call made by TCRdb goes unchecked. CDR3 length equals 15 residues. Germline values: CDR1 SQVTM, CDR2 ANQGSEA. The CDR3 protein is CSVEVWTGVTDTQYF.

This chain links TRBV28 with TRBJ1-1; TCRdb designates TRBD1, a call that cannot be tested without DNA. Germline-derived CDR1 and CDR2 are MDHEN and SYDVKM. This CDR3 is built from 13 residues. The CDR3 protein is CASSVLRGTEAFF.

The rearrangement joins TRBV28 to TRBJ1-2; TCRdb gives TRBD1 as the D gene, but with no DNA this cannot be confirmed. This CDR3 spans 15 amino acids. CDR1 and CDR2 (germline): MDHEN, SYDVKM. The CDR3 reads CASSFYRTNRDGYTF.

This CDR3 is CASSFGTVSTDTQYF. The gene calls are TRBV28 and TRBJ2-3; TCRdb calls TRBD1, which cannot be checked without DNA. CDR1 is MDHEN and CDR2 is SYDVKM in the germline V gene. The CDR3 spans 15 residues. Full variable domain (missing parts from reference TRBV28 and TRBJ2-3): DVKVTQSSRYLVKRTGEKVFLECVQDMDHENMFWYRQDPGLGLRLIYFSYDVKMKEKGDIPEGYSVSREKKERFSLILESASTNQTSMYLCASSFGTVSTDTQYFGPGTRLTVL.

The chain couples TRBV13 to TRBJ2-5; the D call of TRBD2 rests on TCRdb alone, since no DNA is present to check it. Germline assignment: CDR1 PRHDT and CDR2 FYEKMQ (reference sequence). The CDR3 runs 17 residues. CDR3 sequence reads: CASSRRTSGSFGETQYF. Based on the CDR3 plus reference TRBV13 and TRBJ2-5, the full variable domain is AAGVIQSPRHLIKEKRETATLKCYPIPRHDTVYWYQQGPGQDPQFLISFYEKMQSDKGSIPDRFSAQQFSDYHSELNMSSLELGDSALYFCASSRRTSGSFGETQYFGPGTRLLVL.

The chain has TRBV27 and TRBJ2-7; TCRdb proposes TRBD2, but this gene call is untestable without DNA. This CDR3 contains 15 residues. Germline V gene data show CDR1 as MNHEY and CDR2 as SMNVEV (reference sequence). The CDR3 reads CASRGERDFYYEQYF.